The 27 T cell receptor beta chains in this list originate from one sample, sequenced in a study of shared clonotypes between healthy human individuals. Profiling relied on immunoSEQ multiplex PCR, and the TCRdb table lists in-frame clones only, not all of them. The sample consists of about 2 million clones, approximately 94% of them appearing once. Naive CD8 cells were CD45RO-negative, positively selected for CCR7, excluding terminally differentiated effector memory CD45RA+ cells. The sample comprised naive CD8+ T cells sorted from blood. Receptors were obtained from a man between 18 and 35 years old in good health.

This chain connects TRBV10-2 to TRBJ2-1; 13 bases map to TRBD2. Germline assignment: CDR1 WSHSY and CDR2 SAAADI. V shed 7 bases, J shed 9 bases, and the junction held 12 bases outside the gene matches. This CDR3 contains 16 residues. CDR3 loop: CASNSGLAGESAEQFF. In DNA form, the CDR3 reads TGCGCCAGCAACTCAGGACTAGCGGGAGAATCCGCTGAGCAGTTCTTC.

The rearrangement links TRBV7-9 to TRBJ1-1; TRBD1 is a possible D gene (5 bases). V was trimmed by 1 base and J by 0 bases, leaving 12 bases between them. The CDR3 contains 16 residues. CDR1 and CDR2 (germline): SEHNR, FQNEAQ (reference sequence). CDR3 bases: TGTGCCAGCAGCTTAGGAGCAGGGCTCATGAACACTGAAGCTTTCTTT. It specifies CASSLGAGLMNTEAFF.

This chain joins TRBV7-9 and TRBJ2-7; no firm D call. Trimming cost V 5 bases and J 6 bases, with 20 bases left between them. This CDR3 contains 15 residues. Germline CDR1 reads SEHNR; CDR2 reads FQNEAQ (reference sequence). The CDR3 sequence: CASSVTGLLSREQYF. The CDR3 DNA sequence: TGTGCCAGCAGCGTAACCGGGTTGCTCTCCCGCGAGCAGTACTTC.

The chain employs TRBV27 and TRBJ2-6; D remains ambiguous. Germline V gene lookup returns CDR1 MNHEY and CDR2 SMNVEV (reference sequence). The CDR3 is 16 amino acids. V dropped 3 bases and J dropped 2 bases, with 11 bases sitting between them. Here the CDR3 reads CASSFFQVAGANVLTF. CDR3 sequence (DNA): TGTGCCAGCAGTTTTTTCCAGGTGGCTGGGGCCAACGTCCTGACTTTC.

This clone was observed a single time. The chain is built from TRBV4-3 and TRBJ2-7; perhaps TRBD1 as D (7 bases). This CDR3 is 15 amino acids long. Germline values: CDR1 LGHNA, CDR2 YSLEER. The V end was cut by 0 bases, the J end by 3 bases, with 12 bases between. CDR3 bases: TGCGCCAGCAGCCAAGATTGGGGGGACAGCTACGAGCAGTACTTC. This sequence encodes CASSQDWGDSYEQYF.

V usage is TRBV28 and J usage is TRBJ1-5; D may be TRBD1 (6 bases). CDR3 length: 17 amino acids. V lost 6 bases and J lost 2, with 20 bases in between. Germline values: CDR1 MDHEN, CDR2 SYDVKM. This CDR3 is CASRYGRGPWGNQPQHF. CDR3 nucleotides: TGTGCCAGCAGATATGGCAGGGGCCCCTGGGGCAATCAGCCCCAGCATTTT.

This chain links TRBV7-3 with TRBJ2-6, with no clear D. The CDR3 loop spans 14 amino acids. The ends were cut back, 0 bases at V and 4 bases at J, with 4 bases in the middle. CDR1 is SGHTA and CDR2 is FQGTGA in the germline V gene. CDR3 residues: CASSLTFGANVLTF. CDR3 bases: TGTGCCAGCAGCTTAACGTTCGGGGCCAACGTCCTGACTTTC.

The V call is TRBV9, the J call TRBJ2-7; TRBD2 is a possible D gene (5 bases). Trimming stripped 0 bases from V and 5 bases from J, with 9 bases between. Germline V lookup: CDR1 SGDLS, CDR2 YYNGEE. This CDR3 comprises 13 residues. The CDR3 loop reads CASSVAHGDEQYF. In DNA, the CDR3 is TGTGCCAGCAGCGTAGCTCACGGGGACGAGCAGTACTTC.

The chain links TRBV6-1 to TRBJ1-6; TRBD1 matches 11 bases. The CDR3 contains 18 residues. V shed 4 bases, J shed 1 base, and the junction held 6 bases outside the gene matches. Germline loops: CDR1 MNHNS, CDR2 SASEGT. Here the CDR3 reads CASSGTGGEVSYNSPLHF. The CDR3 coding sequence is TGTGCCAGCAGTGGGACAGGGGGCGAAGTGTCCTATAATTCACCCCTCCACTTT.

This chain joins TRBV2 and TRBJ1-2, with D maybe TRBD1 (6 bases). CDR1 and CDR2 (germline): SNHLY, FYNNEI. Trimming took 3 bases from V and 0 from J, leaving 8 bases between them. This CDR3 contains 14 residues. CDR3: CASSDAGANYGYTF. As DNA, the CDR3 is TGTGCCAGCAGTGACGCAGGGGCTAACTATGGCTACACCTTC.

CDR3 DNA: TGCGCCAGCAGCATAAATAGGGAGTACGAGCAGTACTTC. This sequence encodes CASSINREYEQYF. The chain is built from TRBV5-1 and TRBJ2-7, with D perhaps TRBD2 (5 bases). The germline gives CDR1 SGHRS, CDR2 YFSETQ. V was clipped by 4 bases and J by 4 bases, with 12 bases between them. CDR3 size: 13 residues.

The chain has TRBV7-9 and TRBJ1-2; D may be TRBD1 (6 bases). Looked up from germline, CDR1 is SEHNR and CDR2 is FQNEAQ (reference sequence). The CDR3 contains 13 residues. The V and J ends lost 5 bases and 4 bases respectively, with 11 bases between them. CDR3 in amino acids: CASSQDSAYGYTF. The CDR3 DNA is TGTGCCAGCAGCCAGGACAGTGCCTATGGCTACACCTTC.

This rearrangement joins TRBV29-1 to TRBJ1-6; D is ambiguous. Germline values: CDR1 SQVTM, CDR2 ANQGSEA. This CDR3 has 14 residues. V lost 2 bases, J lost 10 bases, and 15 bases lay in between. Here the CDR3 reads CSVERAPNPSPLHF. The CDR3 DNA follows: TGCAGCGTTGAAAGGGCACCTAACCCCTCACCCCTCCACTTT.

The chain combines TRBV7-9 with TRBJ1-2, with D tentatively TRBD1 (6 bases). The V and J ends lost 3 bases and 8 bases respectively, with 13 bases between them. Germline V gene lookup returns CDR1 SEHNR and CDR2 FQNEAQ (reference sequence). The CDR3 contains 13 residues. CDR3 loop: CASSLDRDGGYTF. The CDR3 DNA reads as TGTGCCAGCAGCTTGGACAGAGACGGAGGCTACACCTTC.

Turning to this clone: Other DNA sequences from this sample encode an identical CDR3 as well. V usage is TRBV13 and J usage is TRBJ2-5; 7 bases line up with TRBD1. V trimming: 4 bases; J trimming: 1 base; junction bases outside the gene matches: 3. This CDR3 is 14 amino acids long. The germline CDR1 and CDR2 sequences are PRHDT and FYEKMQ (reference sequence). CDR3 sequence (DNA): TGTGCCAGCAGCTCCCGGGACAGCCAAGAGACCCAGTACTTC. Translated, it gives CASSSRDSQETQYF.

This clone was counted once. The rearrangement links TRBV30 to TRBJ1-1, with D possibly TRBD1 on 5 matching bases. CDR1 and CDR2 from the germline V gene are GTSNPN and SVGIG (reference sequence). Trimming removed 4 bases at V and 6 bases at J, with 18 bases between. The CDR3 totals 14 residues. The chain's CDR3 is CAWTPTGGDAEAFF. CDR3 coding DNA: TGTGCCTGGACCCCTACGGGAGGGGACGCTGAAGCTTTCTTT.

V and J are TRBV4-3 and TRBJ2-7; 8 bases are shared with TRBD2. The CDR3 consists of 18 residues. The V gene's germline CDR1 is LGHNA and CDR2 YSLEER. The ends lost 0 bases at V and 1 base at J; junction bases unmatched: 11. CDR3 region: CASSQEYGRDVNSYEQYF. Here the CDR3 DNA reads TGCGCCAGCAGCCAAGAGTACGGGAGGGATGTTAATTCCTACGAGCAGTACTTC.

As regards this clone: Other DNA sequences in this sample translate to the same CDR3. The chain is built from TRBV28 and TRBJ2-5; the match to TRBD2 covers 8 bases. This CDR3 spans 18 amino acids. The V segment lost 6 bases and the J segment 5 bases; nucleotides outside the gene matches: 20. CDR1 and CDR2 from the germline V gene are MDHEN and SYDVKM. The CDR3 DNA reads as TGTGCCAGCAGACGGAAGCTAGCGGGCGTGGGCGGTCGGGAGACCCAGTACTTC. Translation: CASRRKLAGVGGRETQYF.

Of note for this clone: Other DNA sequences in this sample translate to the same CDR3. The chain combines TRBV27 with TRBJ2-7; 9 nucleotides line up with TRBD1. Unmatched junction bases numbered 4, after V lost 6 bases and J lost 4 bases. In germline, CDR1 is MNHEY, CDR2 SMNVEV (reference sequence). The CDR3 sequence is 13 residues long. The CDR3: CASSWDRAYEQYF. CDR3 DNA sequence: TGTGCCAGCAGCTGGGACAGGGCGTACGAGCAGTACTTC.

The rearrangement joins TRBV7-3 to TRBJ2-7, with D possibly matching TRBD2 (6 bases). The CDR3 runs to 15 residues. Per germline, CDR1 SGHTA and CDR2 FQGTGA. V lost 1 base and J 0 bases, leaving 10 bases between the germline ends. In DNA, the CDR3 is TGTGCCAGCAGCTTAAACGGGGGAAGCTCCTACGAGCAGTACTTC. Protein: CASSLNGGSSYEQYF.

The rearrangement joins TRBV29-1 to TRBJ2-3, with 7 bases that match TRBD1. V gave up 0 bases and J gave up 2 bases; unmatched junction bases: 8. The CDR3 extends over 16 amino acids. Germline values: CDR1 SQVTM, CDR2 ANQGSEA. CDR3 bases: TGCAGCGTTGAAGATGCTGAGGGGGCCTTCACAGATACGCAGTATTTT. Translation gives CSVEDAEGAFTDTQYF.

The J gene is TRBJ2-5, the V gene TRBV4-1, with D perhaps given as TRBD1 or TRBD2 (6 bases each). V was shortened by 1 base and J by 3 bases, with 12 bases between the two germline ends. The germline CDR1 and CDR2 sequences are MGHRA and YSYEKL. The CDR3 is 15 residues long. The CDR3 sequence: CASSQVPRGEETQYF. CDR3 nucleotides: TGCGCCAGCAGCCAAGTCCCTAGGGGGGAAGAGACCCAGTACTTC.

This chain joins TRBV11-2 and TRBJ2-2, with D possibly TRBD1 on 6 matching bases. Per germline, CDR1 SGHAT and CDR2 FQNNGV. The V end lost 0 bases, the J end lost 1 base, and 9 bases lay between the germline ends. The CDR3 covers 16 residues. The CDR3 DNA reads as TGTGCCAGCAGCTTAGAAGGGGACAAGAACACCGGGGAGCTGTTTTTT. The encoded protein is CASSLEGDKNTGELFF.

The V call is TRBV4-1, the J call TRBJ2-5, with 12 bases that match TRBD2. Germline V gene data show CDR1 as MGHRA and CDR2 as YSYEKL. The V segment lost 4 bases and the J segment 1 base; nucleotides outside the gene matches: 4. This CDR3 is built from 16 residues. For the CDR3, the DNA is TGCGCCAGCAGCCTGGGACTAGCGGGCCTCCAAGAGACCCAGTACTTC. Residues: CASSLGLAGLQETQYF.

The chain is built from TRBV19 and TRBJ1-1, with TRBD1 matching 8 bases. CDR3 size: 15 residues. Germline CDR1 reads LNHDA; CDR2 reads SQIVND (reference sequence). The V and J ends lost 1 base and 4 bases, in that order; junction bases with no gene match: 5. CDR3: CASSIGRGPATEAFF. CDR3 DNA: TGTGCCAGTAGTATAGGCAGGGGGCCCGCCACTGAAGCTTTCTTT.

This clone appeared a single time. This sequence joins TRBV6-6 and TRBJ1-5, with TRBD1 as a possible D gene (6 bases). V lost 7 bases and J 1 base, leaving 14 bases between the germline ends. The CDR3 extends over 15 amino acids. The V gene's germline CDR1 is MNHNY and CDR2 SVGAGI (reference sequence). The DNA of the CDR3 is TGTGCCAGCATCTCCGGGACAATGAGCAATCAGCCCCAGCATTTT. Translation: CASISGTMSNQPQHF.

The V gene is TRBV7-9, the J gene TRBJ2-7; 8 bases fit TRBD1. This CDR3 is built from 15 residues. J lost 4 bases, V lost 5 bases, and 10 bases had no gene match. CDR1 and CDR2 from the germline V gene are SEHNR and FQNEAQ (reference sequence). Written as DNA, the CDR3 is TGTGCCAGCAGCCTCGTGCGACAGGGGAATTACGAGCAGTACTTC. Protein sequence: CASSLVRQGNYEQYF.